This entry lists 26 T cell receptor beta chains sequenced from one sample in a study of response to subunit inactivated influenza vaccine. TCRdb recomputed calls from the RT-PCR reads with MiXCR, one row per CDR3 protein. This repertoire shows 250,000 to 350,000 distinct CDR3 sequences, over 20% found once; its top ten account for approximately 10%. Here the sequenced sample was PBMCs from blood, taken 21 months after vaccination. The receptors originated from a man aged 45 to 75 who received an inactivated influenza vaccine.

The V and J genes are TRBV19 and TRBJ1-1; possible D gene TRBD1, 5 bases. V was clipped by 7 bases and J by 1 base, with 13 bases between them. The CDR3 consists of 14 residues. CDR1 LNHDA and CDR2 SQIVND come from the germline V gene (reference sequence). Here the CDR3 reads CASMGTGGNTEAFF. The CDR3 DNA is TGTGCCAGTATGGGGACCGGCGGGAACACTGAAGCTTTCTTT.

V gene TRBV29-1 combines with J gene TRBJ2-2; 8 nucleotides match TRBD1. The CDR3 is made up of 16 amino acids. Germline CDR1 is SQVTM and CDR2 is ANQGSEA. After removal of 3 bases from V and 1 base from J, the junction contained 7 bases not matched to a gene. The CDR3, as DNA: TGCAGCGTTGAGGCACGAGACAGGGGGAACACCGGGGAGCTGTTTTTT. This encodes CSVEARDRGNTGELFF.

This clonotype showed up just a few times. The chain has TRBV7-2 and TRBJ1-5; D is possibly TRBD1 (6 bases). V lost 5 bases to trimming and J lost 7 bases, with 15 bases between them. The germline CDR1 and CDR2 sequences are SGHTA and FQGNSA. The length of the CDR3 is 14 residues. The CDR3, as DNA: TGTGCCAGCAGCCTAACGGGGGGCAGCCAGCCCCAGCATTTT. This translates into CASSLTGGSQPQHF.

Written as DNA, the CDR3 is TGCGCCAGCAGCTCGGGACTAGCGGGGTCGGAGACCCAGTACTTC. It translates to CASSSGLAGSETQYF. This chain connects TRBV5-1 to TRBJ2-5; 13 bases align to TRBD2. The germline CDR1 and CDR2 sequences are SGHRS and YFSETQ. Germline trimming cut 3 bases from V and 5 bases from J; bases unmatched to any gene: 4. The CDR3 runs 15 residues.

This clonotype was seen more than once but under ten times. The rearrangement links TRBV2 to TRBJ1-1, with D unresolved. From germline, CDR1 is SNHLY and CDR2 FYNNEI. The length of the CDR3 is 14 residues. Trimming stripped 7 bases from V and 4 bases from J, with 16 bases between. For the CDR3, the DNA is TGTGCCAGCACGACCAGAGGTGTTGGCACTGAAGCTTTCTTT. It specifies CASTTRGVGTEAFF. Using reference TRBV2 and TRBJ1-1 for the parts outside the CDR3, the full variable domain is EPEVTQTPSHQVTQMGQEVILRCVPISNHLYFYWYRQILGQKVEFLVSFYNNEISEKSEIFDDQFSVERPDGSNFTLKIRSTKLEDSAMYFCASTTRGVGTEAFFGQGTRLTVV.

This sequence joins TRBV5-1 and TRBJ1-6; perhaps TRBD1 as D (6 bases). The CDR3 sequence is 14 residues long. CDR1 is SGHRS, CDR2 YFSETQ, per germline. Deletions cut 2 bases from V and 5 bases from J, with 8 bases between. In DNA, the CDR3 is TGCGCCAGCAGCTTTGGGACAAATAATTCACCCCTCCACTTT. Protein: CASSFGTNNSPLHF.

This clonotype was found many times. The rearrangement links TRBV29-1 to TRBJ1-1; the match to TRBD1 covers 7 bases. This CDR3 comprises 13 residues. Germline lookup yields CDR1 SQVTM and CDR2 ANQGSEA. The V segment lost 4 bases and the J segment 1 base; nucleotides outside the gene matches: 3. CDR3 bases: TGCAGCGTTGTCGAGGGGGCGAACACTGAAGCTTTCTTT. This encodes CSVVEGANTEAFF. Full variable domain (remainder filled in from reference TRBV29-1 and TRBJ1-1): SAVISQKPSRDICQRGTSLTIQCQVDSQVTMMFWYRQQPGQSLTLIATANQGSEATYESGFVIDKFPISRPNLTFSTLTVSNMSPEDSSIYLCSVVEGANTEAFFGQGTRLTVV.

This chain connects TRBV20-1 to TRBJ1-1, with TRBD1 as a possible D gene (5 bases). The CDR3 covers 12 residues. Germline CDR1 reads DFQATT; CDR2 reads SNEGSKA (reference sequence). The V end was cut by 6 bases, the J end by 7 bases, with 15 bases between. The DNA of the CDR3 is TGCAGTGCCTCTAGGGGATGGGATGAAGCTTTCTTT. Translated, it gives CSASRGWDEAFF.

This clonotype occurred a few times. V is TRBV19 and J is TRBJ2-3, with D uncertain. Trimming removed 1 base from V and 3 bases from J, with 5 bases in between. Germline V lookup: CDR1 LNHDA, CDR2 SQIVND (reference sequence). The CDR3 has 13 amino acids. CDR3 in DNA: TGTGCCAGTAGTATAGCCAGTACAGATACGCAGTATTTT. Its protein product is CASSIASTDTQYF.

This chain joins TRBV7-6 and TRBJ2-7; D is unclear. V was trimmed by 5 bases and J by 0 bases, leaving 14 bases between them. The CDR3 consists of 15 residues. Germline V CDR1 and CDR2: SGHVS, FNYEAQ. DNA for the CDR3: TGTGCCAGCAGCGCCCGTGGACGGAGCTCCTACGAGCAGTACTTC. It codes for CASSARGRSSYEQYF.

This clonotype occurred a few times. The gene calls are TRBV27 and TRBJ1-6; D might be TRBD1 (6 bases). Between the trimmed V and J ends, which lost 4 bases and 6 bases, there was a span of 10 bases. The germline V gene has CDR1 MNHEY and CDR2 SMNVEV (reference sequence). CDR3 length: 14 amino acids. CDR3 region: CASSWDTVNSPLHF. CDR3 DNA: TGTGCCAGCAGTTGGGACACCGTTAATTCACCCCTCCACTTT.

This clonotype was picked up a small number of times. The chain couples TRBV7-8 to TRBJ1-5; no definite D call. The CDR3 has 13 residues. Germline values: CDR1 SGHVS, CDR2 FQNEAQ. Trimming took off 0 bases at V and 9 bases at J, with 9 bases between the two ends. The CDR3: CASSLAASGPQHF. CDR3 nucleotides: TGTGCCAGCAGCTTAGCCGCCTCGGGGCCCCAGCATTTT.

The J gene is TRBJ1-5, the V gene TRBV7-2; 8 positions match TRBD1. The CDR3 contains 15 residues. V was clipped by 3 bases and J by 6 bases; unmatched bases: 7. The germline gives CDR1 SGHTA, CDR2 FQGNSA. CDR3 nucleotides: TGTGCCAGCAGCTTGGGGACAGGCGGCAGTCAGCCCCAGCATTTT. Protein: CASSLGTGGSQPQHF.

The V and J genes are TRBV5-1 and TRBJ2-7, with D possibly being TRBD1 (5 bases). CDR1 and CDR2 (germline): SGHRS, YFSETQ. The CDR3 spans 14 residues. V lost 3 bases and J lost 5, with 15 bases in between. CDR3 coding DNA: TGCGCCAGCAGCTCCCCTGAAGACAGTAACGAGCAGTACTTC. This sequence encodes CASSSPEDSNEQYF.

J is TRBJ1-4 and V is TRBV6-2 or TRBV6-3; a possible D gene is TRBD1 (5 bases). V lost 6 bases to trimming and J lost 8 bases, with 19 bases between them. Germline-derived CDR1 and CDR2 are MNHEY and SVGEGT. The CDR3 sequence is 15 residues long. CDR3 DNA: TGTGCCAGCAGCCCCTCCGGCGGGGGAGAGGAAAAACTGTTTTTT. The encoded protein is CASSPSGGGEEKLFF.

CDR3 DNA sequence: TGTGCCATCAGTGAGGTGGAGAATAATTCACCCCTCCACTTT. It yields the protein CAISEVENNSPLHF. The chain carries TRBV10-3 and TRBJ1-6; D uncertain. Germline CDR1 is ENHRY and CDR2 is SYGVKD. CDR3 length: 14 residues. The V end was cut by 2 bases, the J end by 5 bases, with 7 bases between.

The rearrangement links TRBV4-1 to TRBJ2-7, with D maybe TRBD1 (5 bases). Germline V gives CDR1 MGHRA, CDR2 YSYEKL. CDR3 length equals 13 residues. Between the trimmed V and J ends, which lost 4 bases and 6 bases, there was a span of 13 bases. CDR3 residues: CASSLDQDTEQYF. The CDR3 nucleotides are TGCGCCAGCAGCCTAGATCAGGACACCGAGCAGTACTTC.

This clonotype was seen a few times. The chain couples TRBV6-2 or TRBV6-3 to TRBJ2-6; TRBD2 might be the D (5 bases). This CDR3 spans 19 amino acids. Germline-derived CDR1 and CDR2 are MNHEY and SVGEGT. V dropped 5 bases and J dropped 1 base, with 21 bases sitting between them. The CDR3 reads CASSPSGLARISGANVLTF. The CDR3 DNA is TGTGCCAGCAGTCCCTCCGGGCTAGCCCGAATTTCTGGGGCCAACGTCCTGACTTTC.

V and J are TRBV28 and TRBJ1-5, with D possibly matching TRBD1 (6 bases). Germline V gives CDR1 MDHEN, CDR2 SYDVKM. The CDR3 runs 15 residues. V lost 5 bases, J lost 1 base, and 12 bases lay in between. The DNA for the CDR3 is TGTGCCAGCAGTCCAGGGAGGGGGAGCAATCAGCCCCAGCATTTT. The encoded protein is CASSPGRGSNQPQHF.

This clonotype was picked up a small number of times. The V call is TRBV24-1, the J call TRBJ1-1; the match to TRBD1 covers 9 bases. The germline CDR1 and CDR2 sequences are KGHDR and SFDVKD. CDR3 length: 18 amino acids. V dropped 1 base and J dropped 3; count of bases not matched to a gene: 11. The chain's CDR3 is CATSDFEEPTGGDTEAFF. Written as DNA, the CDR3 is TGTGCCACCAGTGATTTTGAAGAGCCGACAGGGGGGGACACTGAAGCTTTCTTT.

The chain couples TRBV28 to TRBJ2-7; D tentatively reads TRBD1 or TRBD2 (5 bases each). The CDR3 is 13 residues long. Germline loops: CDR1 MDHEN, CDR2 SYDVKM. V lost 8 bases to trimming and J lost 2 bases, with 13 bases between them. CDR3 sequence reads: CASRGIGPYEQYF. The DNA for the CDR3 is TGTGCCAGCCGGGGCATAGGGCCCTACGAGCAGTACTTC.

This clonotype has more than one count but fewer than ten. The chain combines TRBV20-1 with TRBJ2-7; D is possibly TRBD1 or TRBD2 (5 bases each). The CDR3 covers 14 residues. Germline V CDR1 and CDR2: DFQATT, SNEGSKA (reference sequence). Trimming cost V 3 bases and J 2 bases, with 14 bases left between them. The CDR3 DNA reads TGCAGTGCTAGTGATGCCAGGGACGCCTACGAGCAGTACTTC. Protein product: CSASDARDAYEQYF.

The rearrangement uses TRBV2 and TRBJ2-7, with 8 nucleotides matching TRBD1. Germline trimming cut 7 bases from V and 3 bases from J; bases unmatched to any gene: 8. CDR3 length equals 14 residues. CDR1 SNHLY and CDR2 FYNNEI come from the germline V gene. The CDR3 bases are TGTGCCAGCAATGGACAGGGTCCACTCTACGAGCAGTACTTC. Its translation: CASNGQGPLYEQYF.

This clonotype was seen repeatedly, ten times or more. The J gene is TRBJ1-2, the V gene TRBV7-2, with D maybe TRBD1 (5 bases). V was pared by 5 bases and J by 7 bases, with 14 bases between. Germline CDR1 SGHTA, CDR2 FQGNSA. This CDR3 region has 13 residues. In DNA, the CDR3 is TGTGCCAGCAGCCCCGGGACCGGCCGTGGCTACACCTTC. It encodes CASSPGTGRGYTF.

This clonotype was found a few times. The chain couples TRBV29-1 to TRBJ2-1; D not resolved. Looked up from germline, CDR1 is SQVTM and CDR2 is ANQGSEA. The CDR3 covers 11 residues. Trimming stripped 6 bases from V and 10 bases from J, with 13 bases between. CDR3 sequence (DNA): TGCAGCGTGGCTCCTAGTCGCGAGCAGTTCTTC. Translating it yields CSVAPSREQFF.

This clonotype showed up just once. The V and J genes are TRBV2 and TRBJ2-1; D is ambiguous. Germline-derived CDR1 and CDR2 are SNHLY and FYNNEI. The ends were cut back, 6 bases at V and 7 bases at J, with 16 bases in the middle. The CDR3 is made up of 14 amino acids. The CDR3 region is CASSSLGVRNEQFF. The CDR3 region has the DNA TGTGCCAGCAGCTCACTTGGGGTGCGGAATGAGCAGTTCTTC.